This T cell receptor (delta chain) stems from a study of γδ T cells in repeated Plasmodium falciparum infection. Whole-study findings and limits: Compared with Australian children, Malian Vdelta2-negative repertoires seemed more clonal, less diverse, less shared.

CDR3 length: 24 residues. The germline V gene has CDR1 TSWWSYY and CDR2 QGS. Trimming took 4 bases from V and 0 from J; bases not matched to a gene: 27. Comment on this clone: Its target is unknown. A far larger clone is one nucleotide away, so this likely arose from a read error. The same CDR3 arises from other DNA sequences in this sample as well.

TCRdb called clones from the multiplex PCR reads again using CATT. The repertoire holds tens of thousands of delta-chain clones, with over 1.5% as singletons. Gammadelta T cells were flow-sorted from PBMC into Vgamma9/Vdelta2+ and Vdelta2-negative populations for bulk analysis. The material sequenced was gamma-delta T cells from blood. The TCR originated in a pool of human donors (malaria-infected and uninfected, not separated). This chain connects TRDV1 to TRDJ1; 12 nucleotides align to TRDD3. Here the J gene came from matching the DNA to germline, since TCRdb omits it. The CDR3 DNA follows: TGTGCTCTTGGGGGATCTTCCCTCTTCCTCTCCTGGGGGATACGTAGTTGGTACACCGATAAACTCATCTTT. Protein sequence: CALGGSSLFLSWGIRSWYTDKLIF.